A single sample is the source of the 10 T cell receptor beta chains below, sequenced in a study of identical twins. Via MiXCR, TCRdb re-called the 5' RACE reads, giving one row per CDR3 protein. The table includes 570,000 or so distinct CDR3 sequences, more than 9% detected once. Separately, the same data were catalogued under a study of yellow fever vaccine responses in identical twins.

The sequenced sample was PBMCs. Source of these receptors: a woman aged 18-35 years in good health.

This chain links TRBV12-3 or TRBV12-4 with TRBJ2-7; D uncertain. CDR3 length: 11 residues. With 2 bases removed from V and 7 bases from J, the gap between germline ends came to 6 bases. DNA of the CDR3: TGTGCCAGCAGTTTATTCCTGGAGCAGTACTTC. Its translation is CASSLFLEQYF.

At least ten counts were recorded for this clonotype. In DNA, the CDR3 is TGTGCCAGCAGCTTAGATGTGGGAACGCACATTCAGTACTTC. Translation gives CASSLDVGTHIQYF. This chain uses TRBV7-2 with TRBJ2-4; D not resolved. The CDR3 sequence is 14 residues long. CDR1 SGHTA and CDR2 FQGNSA come from the germline V gene. Deletions cut 1 base from V and 8 bases from J, with 12 bases between.

This clonotype was recorded a few times. This rearrangement joins TRBV6-5 to TRBJ2-7; a possible D gene is TRBD1 (6 bases). Germline loops: CDR1 MNHEY, CDR2 SVGAGI. The ends were cut back, 4 bases at V and 2 bases at J, with 12 bases in the middle. The CDR3 extends over 14 amino acids. CDR3 sequence (DNA): TGTGCCAGCAGTTTCCAACAGGGCGCCTACGAGCAGTACTTC. Amino acids: CASSFQQGAYEQYF.

The J gene is TRBJ2-5, the V gene TRBV4-1, with 10 positions matching TRBD2. Germline V gene lookup returns CDR1 MGHRA and CDR2 YSYEKL. The CDR3 has 18 residues. Trimming removed 0 bases from V and 1 base from J; junction bases left unmatched: 8. CDR3 nucleotides: TGCGCCAGCAGCCAAGAAGGGTCCGGGACTAGCGTCCAAGAGACCCAGTACTTC. It translates to CASSQEGSGTSVQETQYF.

This clonotype appeared many times. This sequence joins TRBV5-1 and TRBJ1-1; TRBD1 agrees at 9 bases. Germline V gives CDR1 SGHRS, CDR2 YFSETQ. V lost 2 bases and J lost 1; bases outside the gene matches: 6. CDR3 length: 16 residues. CDR3 in amino acids: CASSFKMGQGNTEAFF. The CDR3 nucleotides are TGCGCCAGCAGCTTCAAGATGGGACAGGGGAACACTGAAGCTTTCTTT.

In its sample, this clonotype was seen many times. The chain couples TRBV12-3 or TRBV12-4 to TRBJ1-1; perhaps TRBD1 as D (6 bases). V lost 6 bases and J 0 bases, leaving 14 bases between the germline ends. The CDR3 contains 15 residues. CDR3 coding DNA: TGTGCCAGCAGACCGGACACAGGGATGAACACTGAAGCTTTCTTT. Amino acid sequence: CASRPDTGMNTEAFF.

This clonotype was detected only a few times. This chain uses TRBV28 with TRBJ1-3, with a weak D call TRBD1 (6 bases). The CDR3 extends over 16 amino acids. Germline V gene data show CDR1 as MDHEN and CDR2 as SYDVKM. Trimming removed 5 bases at V and 0 bases at J, with 14 bases between. The CDR3, as DNA: TGTGCCAGCAGTCGACCACAGGGAAACTCTGGAAACACCATATATTTT. Its protein is CASSRPQGNSGNTIYF.

This clonotype was observed many times. The genes are TRBV14 and TRBJ1-5; no clear D. Germline lookup yields CDR1 SGHDN and CDR2 FVKESK. The CDR3 extends over 13 amino acids. Trimming took off 2 bases at V and 5 bases at J, with 7 bases between the two ends. CDR3 DNA sequence: TGTGCCAGCAGCCAAACTATGGATCAGCCCCAGCATTTT. Translated: CASSQTMDQPQHF. Using reference TRBV14 and TRBJ1-5 for the parts outside the CDR3, the full variable domain is EAGVTQFPSHSVIEKGQTVTLRCDPISGHDNLYWYRRVMGKEIKFLLHFVKESKQDESGMPNNRFLAERTGGTYSTLKVQPAELEDSGVYFCASSQTMDQPQHFGDGTRLSIL.

In this sample, this clonotype turned up many times. The V and J genes are TRBV6-5 and TRBJ2-2; D remains ambiguous. CDR1 MNHEY and CDR2 SVGAGI come from the germline V gene. The CDR3 contains 12 residues. V lost 2 bases and J lost 5, with 3 bases in between. As DNA, the CDR3 is TGTGCCAGCAGTTACCGGACCGGGGAGCTGTTTTTT. Amino acid sequence: CASSYRTGELFF.

The chain joins TRBV29-1 to TRBJ2-7, with TRBD1 identical over 7 bases. Germline CDR1 SQVTM, CDR2 ANQGSEA. The V gene end was trimmed by 0 bases and the J gene end by 2 bases; junction bases not matched to a gene: 7. The CDR3 is 15 residues long. CDR3 sequence reads: CSVEERGQGAYEQYF. CDR3 nucleotides: TGCAGCGTTGAAGAAAGGGGCCAGGGGGCCTACGAGCAGTACTTC.